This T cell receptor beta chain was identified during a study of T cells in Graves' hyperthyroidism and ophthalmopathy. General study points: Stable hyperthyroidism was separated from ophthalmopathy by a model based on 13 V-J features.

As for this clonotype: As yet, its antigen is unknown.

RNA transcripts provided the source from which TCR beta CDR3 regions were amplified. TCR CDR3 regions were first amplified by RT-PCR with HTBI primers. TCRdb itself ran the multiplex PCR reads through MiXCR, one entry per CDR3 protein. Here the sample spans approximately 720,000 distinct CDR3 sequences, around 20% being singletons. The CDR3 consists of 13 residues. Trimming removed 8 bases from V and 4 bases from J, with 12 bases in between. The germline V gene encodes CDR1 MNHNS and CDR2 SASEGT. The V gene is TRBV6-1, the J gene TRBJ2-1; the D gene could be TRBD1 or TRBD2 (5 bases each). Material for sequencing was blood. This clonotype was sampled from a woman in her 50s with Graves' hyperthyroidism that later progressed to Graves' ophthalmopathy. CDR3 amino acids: CASGTDWYNEQFF. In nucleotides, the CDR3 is TGTGCCAGCGGGACGGACTGGTACAATGAGCAGTTCTTC.